These T cell receptor beta chains were read from a single sample in a study of T cell clones after liver transplantation. Profiling relied on immunoSEQ multiplex PCR, and the TCRdb table lists in-frame clones only, not all of them. The sample lists 50,000 to 60,000 clones, 60% to 80% occurring once. Material: CD4+ T cells from blood, obtained at the 22-month timepoint. The receptor source for this set is a human patient who received a liver transplant. Some T cells may arise from the graft donor. CDR3s include the opening cysteine and the closing phenylalanine or tryptophan. Clone size appears in some rows only: once, few, many, or a class for an expanded clone.

size	V	J	CDR3
-	TRBV7-9	TRBJ2-3	CASSFSWDTQYF
-	TRBV18	TRBJ1-6	CASSPGGTRGNSPLHF
once	TRBV30	TRBJ1-5	CAWSVQRQFNQPQHF
-	TRBV6-6	TRBJ1-2	CASSYTGAGGYTF
once	TRBV11-2	TRBJ2-7	CASSLDPPLLYEQYF
-	TRBV30	TRBJ2-7	CAWNQGQANYEQYF
-	TRBV9	TRBJ2-3	CASSVEVSGGAQYF
-	TRBV30	TRBJ2-3	CAWASGRTDTQYF
-	TRBV14	TRBJ2-7	CASSRRPDRVGEQYF
-	TRBV19	TRBJ1-5	CASSRPTGQGNQPQHF
-	TRBV5-1	TRBJ1-1	CASRTDIMNTEAFF
-	TRBV7-6	TRBJ1-1	CASSLAQWTGENTEAFF
-	TRBV19	TRBJ1-5	CASSIDPGRQPQHF
-	TRBV7-9	TRBJ1-3	CASSSTGPGGGNTIYF
-	TRBV2	TRBJ2-2	CASSADRGVDTGELFF
-	TRBV18	TRBJ1-3	CASSPPSTGNTIYF
-	TRBV6-1	TRBJ2-5	CASSAGTSQETQYF
-	TRBV2	TRBJ2-7	CAGRGNSYEQYF
-	TRBV11-3	TRBJ2-4	CASSSRGGEVPQYF
-	TRBV28	TRBJ1-3	CASSPPQEFSGNTIYF
-	TRBV5-1	TRBJ2-7	CASSFGGVGYEQYF
-	TRBV27	TRBJ1-4	CASSLWGGVGNEKLFF
-	TRBV27	TRBJ2-3	CASSFRLTDTQYF
-	TRBV6-1	TRBJ2-3	CASSEAQGMGTDTQYF
-	TRBV7-9	TRBJ2-3	CASSSPSGVRTDTQYF
-	TRBV7-2	TRBJ2-2	CASSLGSGNTGELFF
medium-sized	TRBV6-1	TRBJ1-6	CASSESGSPLHF
-	TRBV19	TRBJ1-5	CASSIFSTVHYSNQPQHF
-	TRBV13	TRBJ2-7	CASSRQGDREGYEQYF
-	TRBV30	TRBJ1-5	CAWIEAGRSGNQPQHF
-	TRBV6-1	TRBJ2-2	CASKQGPQDTGELFF
-	TRBV7-8	TRBJ1-2	CASSSSGTDYGYTF
few	TRBV14	TRBJ2-1	CASSSYRGTSYNEQFF
-	TRBV7-3	TRBJ1-2	CASSLGDNYGYTF
-	TRBV5-8	TRBJ1-2	CASSLTGNPSYGYTF
-	TRBV7-9	TRBJ1-6	CASSLWGAGTGSSPLHF
-	TRBV19	TRBJ1-2	CASSIRRGYGYTF
-	TRBV4-2	TRBJ2-1	CASSQGLRASGGNNEQFF
-	TRBV28	TRBJ1-2	CASSLPGYYGYTF
-	TRBV28	TRBJ2-1	CATWQGTHNEQFF
-	TRBV13	TRBJ2-3	CASSLGGGSADTQYF
-	TRBV5-1	TRBJ2-1	CASSPTGETYNEQFF
few	TRBV19	TRBJ1-6	CASSIELQSPLHF
-	TRBV5-6	TRBJ2-5	CASSSYQTTGQETQYF
few	TRBV25-1	TRBJ1-1	CASSREVLTEAFF
-	TRBV19	TRBJ1-4	CASSTTILNEKLFF
-	TRBV5-4	TRBJ2-5	CASTLDRGQETQYF
few	TRBV10-3	TRBJ1-6	CAISESTGGVSPLHF
-	TRBV6-6	TRBJ1-2	CASSNPGQGAEGYTF
few	TRBV4-1	TRBJ1-6	CASSRTVSSYNSPLHF